This T cell receptor beta chain was retrieved from a study of control samples from healthy donors and cancer patients. Sequencing used immunoSEQ multiplex PCR; TCRdb keeps in-frame clones, though not all of them. The table includes roughly 450,000 clones, 80% to 95% detected once. CDR3 length: 16 residues. Trimming left V 4 bases short and J 4 bases short, with 18 bases between. Germline CDR1 KGHSH, CDR2 LQKENI. Material: PBMCs. The TCR comes from a man between 35 and 55 years old with head and neck cancer. The chain links TRBV18 to TRBJ2-3; D might be TRBD1 (6 bases). Here the CDR3 reads CASSRRQGKSADTQYF. The CDR3, as DNA: TGTGCCAGCTCACGCCGGCAGGGGAAGAGCGCAGATACGCAGTATTTT.